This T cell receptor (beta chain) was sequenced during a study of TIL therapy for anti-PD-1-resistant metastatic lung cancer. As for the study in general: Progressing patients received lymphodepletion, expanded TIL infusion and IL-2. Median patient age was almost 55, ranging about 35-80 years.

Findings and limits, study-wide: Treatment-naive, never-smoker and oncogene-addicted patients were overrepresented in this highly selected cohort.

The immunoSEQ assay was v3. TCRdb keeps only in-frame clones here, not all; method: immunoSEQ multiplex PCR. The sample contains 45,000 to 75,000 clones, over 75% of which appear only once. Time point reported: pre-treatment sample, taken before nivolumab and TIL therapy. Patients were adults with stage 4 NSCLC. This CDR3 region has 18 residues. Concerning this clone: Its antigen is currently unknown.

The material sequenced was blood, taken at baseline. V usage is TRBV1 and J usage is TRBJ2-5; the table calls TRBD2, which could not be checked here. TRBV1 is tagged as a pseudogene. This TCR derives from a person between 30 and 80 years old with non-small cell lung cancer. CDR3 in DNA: TGCACCAGCAGCCACCGCCCCGGGACTACATTATTGGTAGAGACCCAGTACTTC. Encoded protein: CTSSHRPGTTLLVETQYF.